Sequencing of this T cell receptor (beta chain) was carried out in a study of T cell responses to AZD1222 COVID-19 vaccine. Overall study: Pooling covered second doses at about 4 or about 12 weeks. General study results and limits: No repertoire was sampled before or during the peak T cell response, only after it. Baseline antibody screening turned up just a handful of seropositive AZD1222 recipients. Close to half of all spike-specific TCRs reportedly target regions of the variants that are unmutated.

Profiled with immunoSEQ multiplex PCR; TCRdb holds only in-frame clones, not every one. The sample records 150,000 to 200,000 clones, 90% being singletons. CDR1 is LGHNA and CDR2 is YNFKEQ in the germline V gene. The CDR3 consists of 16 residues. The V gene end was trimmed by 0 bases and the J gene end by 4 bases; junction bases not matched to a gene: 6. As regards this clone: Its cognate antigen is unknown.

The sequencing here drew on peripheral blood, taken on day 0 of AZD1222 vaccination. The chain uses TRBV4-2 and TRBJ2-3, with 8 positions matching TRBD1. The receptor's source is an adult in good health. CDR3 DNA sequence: TGTGCCAGCAGCCAAGAGGACAGGGTGGTCGCAGATACGCAGTATTTT. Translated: CASSQEDRVVADTQYF.